Listed below are T cell receptor beta chains from one sample, sequenced in a study of graft-versus-host responses after intestinal transplantation. Profiled with immunoSEQ multiplex PCR; TCRdb holds only in-frame clones, not every one. The sample consists of some 90,000 clones, 85% to 95% of them appearing once. These TCRs' antigens remain unknown. The source material was unstimulated CD8+ T cells sorted from spleen or lymph node cells, sampled before transplant. These receptors were taken from a human donor who was the organ donor for an intestinal transplant. CDR3s include the opening cysteine and the closing phenylalanine or tryptophan. D genes are given only for firm matches. A row's size may be missing; if present it is once, few, many or a size class.

14	TRBJ2-7	NA	TRBV6-1	NA	TGTGCCAGCAGCGACTGGGCCAGGGCTTACGAGCAGTACTTC	CASSDWARAYEQYF
14	TRBJ1-2	NA	TRBV4-1	NA	TGCGCCAGCAGCCAAGTGGGCAGTAACTATGGCTACACCTTC	CASSQVGSNYGYTF
17	TRBJ2-2	NA	TRBV9	NA	TGTGCCAGCAGCGTAGCGAGCAGGGAGGTTAACACCGGGGAGCTGTTTTTT	CASSVASREVNTGELFF
15	TRBJ2-2	NA	TRBV7-9	NA	TGTGCCAGCAGCGATAGGACACCGAACACCGGGGAGCTGTTTTTT	CASSDRTPNTGELFF
13	TRBJ2-1	NA	TRBV7-9	TRBD1	TGTGCCAGCAGCTTACCATCGGGACAGAAGCAGTTCTTC	CASSLPSGQKQFF
15	TRBJ2-1	NA	TRBV7-2	TRBD2	TGTGCCAGCAGCGCTGGACTAGCGGGGGACAATGAGCAGTTCTTC	CASSAGLAGDNEQFF
14	TRBJ2-7	NA	TRBV27	NA	TGTGCCAGCAGTTTAACCGGGAGATACTACGAGCAGTACTTC	CASSLTGRYYEQYF
16	TRBJ2-5	NA	TRBV4-2	TRBD2	TGTGCCAGCAGCCAAGGACCCGGGACTAGACAAGAGACCCAGTACTTC	CASSQGPGTRQETQYF
16	TRBJ2-2	few	TRBV4-1	TRBD1	TGCGCCAGCAGCCATCCCGGGACAGGGAACACCGGGGAGCTGTTTTTT	CASSHPGTGNTGELFF
15	TRBJ2-7	NA	TRBV7-2	TRBD2	TGTGCCAGCAGCTTTGGGGCGGGGGGGACCTACGAGCAGTACTTC	CASSFGAGGTYEQYF
14	TRBJ1-1	few	TRBV28	NA	TGTGCCAGCATGTTTAGGGGGGGTAACACTGAAGCTTTCTTT	CASMFRGGNTEAFF
14	TRBJ1-4	NA	TRBV5-4	TRBD1	TGTGCCAGCAGCGATAAGGGACAGAGGGAAAAACTGTTTTTT	CASSDKGQREKLFF
15	TRBJ1-5	NA	TRBV19	TRBD1	TGTGCCAGTAGTACCTCAGGGGGTTCGTTTCAGCCCCAGCATTTT	CASSTSGGSFQPQHF
12	TRBJ2-7	few	TRBV7-9	TRBD2	TGTGCCAGCAGTCTGGGGACTACGGAGCAGTACTTC	CASSLGTTEQYF
17	TRBJ2-5	NA	TRBV4-1	TRBD2	TGCGCCAGCAGCCCCTCCCCGGGAGCGGGGGGAAAAGAGACCCAGTACTTC	CASSPSPGAGGKETQYF
12	TRBJ1-1	NA	TRBV5-1	NA	TGCGCCAGCAGCTTGCCCGGGACAGAAGCTTTCTTT	CASSLPGTEAFF
15	TRBJ1-2	NA	TRBV21-1	NA	TGTGCCAGCAGCCCTGGGACAGGGTCTAACTATGGCTACACCTTC	CASSPGTGSNYGYTF
16	TRBJ2-5	once	TRBV9	NA	TGTGCCAGCAGCCTTGGAGGTACACGCGTTGTGGAGACCCAGTACTTC	CASSLGGTRVVETQYF
15	TRBJ1-1	NA	TRBV9	TRBD1	TGTGCCAGCAGCGCAGGGACAGGGGCTTTTGGTGAAGCTTTCTTT	CASSAGTGAFGEAFF
14	TRBJ2-7	NA	TRBV7-9	NA	TGTGCCAGCAGCTCCACCCATACGGGTTACGAGCAGTACTTC	CASSSTHTGYEQYF
15	TRBJ2-1	NA	TRBV7-2	TRBD2	TGTGCCAGCAGCCAGCGGGGGCCAAACTACAATGAGCAGTTCTTC	CASSQRGPNYNEQFF
14	TRBJ1-6	NA	TRBV5-1	NA	TGCGCCAGCAGCTTGGACGGAGGAGGTTCACCCCTCCACTTT	CASSLDGGGSPLHF
13	TRBJ1-1	NA	TRBV7-8	NA	TGTGCCAGCCGACGACAGCAGAACACTGAAGCTTTCTTT	CASRRQQNTEAFF
14	TRBJ1-4	NA	TRBV5-6	NA	TGTGCCAGCAGCTTGAAGGGGGGGGGTGAAAAACTGTTTTTT	CASSLKGGGEKLFF
15	TRBJ1-2	NA	TRBV7-2	NA	TGTGCCAGCAGCACTGAATATTCATCTAACTATGGCTACACCTTC	CASSTEYSSNYGYTF
11	TRBJ2-1	NA	TRBV2	NA	TGTGCCAGCACACACCGGGATGAGCAGTTCTTC	CASTHRDEQFF
14	TRBJ1-6	once	TRBV6-5	NA	TGTGCCACCCGGCTGGGGGCATATAATTCACCCCTCCACTTT	CATRLGAYNSPLHF
13	TRBJ2-1	NA	TRBV19	NA	TGTGCCAGCTCTCCCGGGACTCTCGCAGAGCAGTTCTTC	CASSPGTLAEQFF
15	TRBJ2-7	NA	TRBV7-3	TRBD2	TGTGCCAGCAGCTTAGGTGCGGGGGTTCCCTACGAGCAGTACTTC	CASSLGAGVPYEQYF
15	TRBJ1-4	NA	TRBV4-3	NA	TGCGCCAGCAGCCCACGAGATGCAACTAATGAAAAACTGTTTTTT	CASSPRDATNEKLFF
15	TRBJ2-2	NA	TRBV4-3	NA	TGCGCCAGCAGCCAAGACGGAGGCGGCACCGGGGAGCTGTTTTTT	CASSQDGGGTGELFF
14	TRBJ2-7	NA	TRBV12-5	NA	TGTGCTAGTGGTTTCGGGGGACTGTTCTACGAGCAGTACTTC	CASGFGGLFYEQYF
16	TRBJ2-7	NA	TRBV2	NA	TGTGCCAGCAGTGATAGGTCGGACAGAAGCTCCTACGAGCAGTACTTC	CASSDRSDRSSYEQYF
13	TRBJ2-7	NA	TRBV19	NA	TGTGCCAGTGCCCCGGGACTCGGCTACGAGCAGTACTTC	CASAPGLGYEQYF
15	TRBJ2-2	NA	TRBV6-4	NA	TGTGCCAGCAGTGACGCATACACGAACACCGGGGAGCTGTTTTTT	CASSDAYTNTGELFF
15	TRBJ2-3	NA	TRBV6-5	NA	TGTGCCAGCAGTTACTTGTCTTTTAGCACAGATACGCAGTATTTT	CASSYLSFSTDTQYF
18	TRBJ1-2	NA	TRBV4-1	NA	TGCGCCAGCAGCCAAAAAGTAGGGGTCGAGCGAAACGTTAATGGCTACACCTTC	CASSQKVGVERNVNGYTF
15	TRBJ2-1	NA	TRBV15	TRBD1	TGTGCCACCAGCAGAGGCCAGGGGGCGTCCAATGAGCAGTTCTTC	CATSRGQGASNEQFF
14	TRBJ2-7	NA	TRBV7-8	NA	TGTGCCAGCAGCCTACAGGGCCCCCTTGGGGAGCAGTACTTC	CASSLQGPLGEQYF
13	TRBJ2-7	NA	TRBV5-1	NA	TGCGCCAGCAGCTTGGTCGGGGGCTACGAGCAGTACTTC	CASSLVGGYEQYF
13	TRBJ2-5	NA	TRBV5-6	NA	TGTGCCAGCAGCTTGAGAACGGAAGAGACCCAGTACTTC	CASSLRTEETQYF
15	TRBJ2-7	NA	TRBV5-6	TRBD1	TGTGCCAGCAGCTGGGGACAGGGGATAGACTACGAGCAGTACTTC	CASSWGQGIDYEQYF
15	TRBJ2-3	NA	TRBV15	TRBD1	TGTGCCACCAGCGCTCGGGACAGGGGATCAGATACGCAGTATTTT	CATSARDRGSDTQYF
15	TRBJ2-1	NA	TRBV9	TRBD2	TGTGCCAGCAGCGTAGTGGCGGGGGGATACAATGAGCAGTTCTTC	CASSVVAGGYNEQFF
16	TRBJ2-2	NA	TRBV18	NA	TGTGCCAGCTCACCAGGGAGTGCCCCACTACCCGGGGAGCTGTTTTTT	CASSPGSAPLPGELFF
14	TRBJ1-2	once	TRBV5-1	NA	TGCGCCAGCAGCTTGGAGGTCGGTGCGGATGGCTACACCTTC	CASSLEVGADGYTF
13	TRBJ2-3	NA	TRBV27	TRBD2	TGTGCCAGCAGTTTGGGGAGGGGAGATACGCAGTATTTT	CASSLGRGDTQYF
20	TRBJ1-1	once	TRBV4-1	TRBD1	TGCGCCAGCAGCACCCGTCGGGGAAACGGACAGGGGGCGCAGGACACTGAAGCTTTCTTT	CASSTRRGNGQGAQDTEAFF
11	TRBJ2-7	NA	TRBV12-5	NA	TGTGCTACCCCCTGGCGAGGCGAGCAGTACTTC	CATPWRGEQYF
13	TRBJ1-4	few	TRBV18	TRBD1	TGTGCCAGCTCACGGGACAGGGGCCGCGAAGTGTTTTTT	CASSRDRGREVFF
13	TRBJ1-2	once	TRBV5-6	NA	TGTGCCAGCAGCTTACAGGGTCGCTATGGCTACACCTTC	CASSLQGRYGYTF
13	TRBJ1-1	NA	TRBV27	NA	TGTGCCAGCAGCCTAGCGGGGGGGACTGAAGCTTTCTTT	CASSLAGGTEAFF
14	TRBJ2-1	NA	TRBV5-8	TRBD1	TGTGCCAGCAGCTGGCCGGGACAGGGGCATGAGCAGTTCTTC	CASSWPGQGHEQFF
11	TRBJ2-7	NA	TRBV29-1	NA	TGCAGCGTCCCGACAGAACACGAGCAGTACTTC	CSVPTEHEQYF
15	TRBJ1-4	NA	TRBV6-6	NA	TGTGCCAGCAGTTACTCGAGGGTAACTAATGAAAAACTGTTTTTT	CASSYSRVTNEKLFF
14	TRBJ2-2	NA	TRBV5-4	NA	TGTGCCAGCAGCTGGACAGTAGAAACCGGGGAGCTGTTTTTT	CASSWTVETGELFF
18	TRBJ1-4	NA	TRBV23-1	NA	TGCGCCAGCAGGGCCCGCTGGGGGGACCCTCTGGCTAATGAAAAACTGTTTTTT	CASRARWGDPLANEKLFF